One and the same sample provided the 9 T cell receptor beta chains below, sequenced in a study of blood T cell repertoires in COVID-19. Only in-frame clones appear in the TCRdb table, and some are missing; sequencing was by immunoSEQ multiplex PCR. The sample contains tens of thousands of clones, approximately 84% of which appear only once. The sequencing input was peripheral blood. The receptors were sampled from a woman over 75 with acute or convalescent COVID-19.

The chain combines TRBV5-1 with TRBJ1-3; maybe TRBD1 (5 bases). Germline V gene lookup returns CDR1 SGHRS and CDR2 YFSETQ. The CDR3 is 15 residues long. Trimming cost V 1 base and J 0 bases, with 8 bases left between them. The CDR3 nucleotides read TGCGCCAGCAGCTTGACAGGTATCTCTGGAAACACCATATATTTT. Translated, it gives CASSLTGISGNTIYF.

This chain links TRBV7-2 with TRBJ2-2; 12 bases match TRBD2. In germline, CDR1 is SGHTA, CDR2 FQGNSA. With V trimmed by 2 bases and J by 6 bases, 10 bases remained unmatched. The length of the CDR3 is 18 residues. The CDR3 spells CASSLLGLAGSGPGELFF. DNA of the CDR3: TGTGCCAGCAGCTTACTTGGACTAGCGGGGTCGGGGCCCGGGGAGCTGTTTTTT.

V and J are TRBV6-5 and TRBJ1-2, with a possible D match to TRBD1 (5 bases). Germline V CDR1 and CDR2: MNHEY, SVGAGI. This CDR3 is built from 11 residues. Deletions cut 4 bases from V and 7 bases from J, with 7 bases between. The CDR3 sequence: CASSSGFGYTF. The CDR3 DNA reads as TGTGCCAGCAGTTCAGGGTTTGGCTACACCTTC.

The chain combines TRBV5-8 with TRBJ1-2, with 9 positions matching TRBD1. The CDR3 spans 13 residues. Trimming at V came to 6 bases and at J to 3 bases, leaving 3 bases not matched to a gene. Germline values: CDR1 SGHTS, CDR2 YDEGEE. As DNA, the CDR3 is TGTGCCAGCATCCGGACAGGGGACTATGGCTACACCTTC. Translated, it gives CASIRTGDYGYTF.

The rearrangement joins TRBV9 to TRBJ1-3; D not certain. Trimming stripped 3 bases from V and 0 bases from J, with 16 bases between. CDR1 is SGDLS, CDR2 YYNGEE, per germline. The CDR3 runs to 17 residues. CDR3 residues: CASSAKHSLGSGNTIYF. CDR3 coding DNA: TGTGCCAGCAGCGCGAAACATTCGCTAGGCTCTGGAAACACCATATATTTT.

V is TRBV6-6 and J is TRBJ2-4; a weak D match, TRBD2 (5 bases). Trimming shortened V by 6 bases and J by 9 bases, and 12 bases separated the two germline ends. Germline CDR1 is MNHNY and CDR2 is SVGAGI (reference sequence). This CDR3 is 12 amino acids long. CDR3: CASRPGGGIQYF. In DNA form, the CDR3 reads TGTGCCAGCAGGCCCGGAGGAGGCATTCAGTACTTC.

The CDR3 spells CAWNTGFGNQPQHF. DNA for the CDR3: TGTGCCTGGAATACAGGGTTTGGCAATCAGCCCCAGCATTTT. The chain carries TRBV30 and TRBJ1-5; D is perhaps TRBD1 (6 bases). Trimming shortened V by 4 bases and J by 2 bases, and 12 bases separated the two germline ends. Looked up from germline, CDR1 is GTSNPN and CDR2 is SVGIG (reference sequence). The CDR3 loop spans 14 amino acids.

J is TRBJ1-5 and V is TRBV7-9, with TRBD1 matching 10 bases. V shed 4 bases and J 2 bases; nucleotides not matched to a gene: 8. This CDR3 is 17 amino acids long. CDR1 SEHNR and CDR2 FQNEAQ come from the germline V gene (reference sequence). Here the CDR3 DNA reads TGTGCCAGCAGCTGGGCCACCGGGACAGGGGGCAATCAGCCCCAGCATTTT. Translated, it gives CASSWATGTGGNQPQHF.

The rearrangement links TRBV7-3 to TRBJ2-3; 10 nucleotides match TRBD2. CDR3 length equals 18 residues. V was clipped by 1 base and J by 0 bases; unmatched bases: 7. Germline values: CDR1 SGHTA, CDR2 FQGTGA. Here the CDR3 reads CASSLSGTSVTSTDTQYF. CDR3 nucleotide sequence: TGTGCCAGCAGCTTAAGTGGGACTAGCGTAACTAGCACAGATACGCAGTATTTT.